Below, 16 T cell receptor beta chains from the same sample are listed, as sequenced in a study of identical twins. A single record per CDR3 protein comes from TCRdb applying MiXCR to the 5' RACE reads. The sample gives about 220,000 distinct CDR3 sequences, 6% to 9% of which show up once; 1.9% is in the top ten. This same sample was also part of a study on yellow fever vaccine responses in identical twins.

Sequenced material: memory (CD45RO+) T cells sorted from blood. Receptors originate from a young woman in good health.

The chain links TRBV19 to TRBJ2-2; D is unresolved. In germline, CDR1 is LNHDA, CDR2 SQIVND (reference sequence). This CDR3 has 15 residues. Deletions cut 5 bases from V and 0 bases from J, with 10 bases between. The CDR3 coding sequence is TGTGCCAGTAGTCTTGGACCTTCGAACACCGGGGAGCTGTTTTTT. This gives the protein CASSLGPSNTGELFF.

This clonotype was seen only a few times. The chain employs TRBV15 and TRBJ1-5, with unresolved D. The CDR3 consists of 16 residues. The germline V gene encodes CDR1 LNHNV and CDR2 YYDKDF (reference sequence). V was pared by 0 bases and J by 4 bases, with 13 bases between. DNA of the CDR3: TGTGCCACCAGCAGAGACCAGAAAATTGGGAATCAGCCCCAGCATTTT. Encoded protein: CATSRDQKIGNQPQHF.

The rearrangement links TRBV20-1 to TRBJ2-1, with TRBD2 as a possible D gene (5 bases). The length of the CDR3 is 12 residues. The germline CDR1 and CDR2 sequences are DFQATT and SNEGSKA (reference sequence). V shed 0 bases and J shed 8 bases, with 8 bases lying between them. The CDR3 sequence is CSAREAVYEQFF. Written as DNA, the CDR3 is TGCAGTGCTAGAGAAGCGGTGTATGAGCAGTTCTTC.

In this sample, this clonotype turned up many times. V usage is TRBV6-2 or TRBV6-3 and J usage is TRBJ1-2, with TRBD1 matching over 8 bases. Germline V gene sequence: CDR1 MNHEY, CDR2 SVGEGT. The CDR3 sequence is 14 residues long. Trimming removed 7 bases from V and 2 bases from J; junction bases left unmatched: 6. Here the CDR3 reads CASTQTGANYGYTF. In DNA form, the CDR3 reads TGTGCCAGCACCCAGACAGGGGCGAACTATGGCTACACCTTC.

In this sample, this clonotype turned up a few times. CDR3 in DNA: TGTGCCAGCAGTTACCGAAACTACGATGGAGATACGCAGTATTTT. This encodes CASSYRNYDGDTQYF. The chain recombines TRBV6-2 or TRBV6-3 with TRBJ2-3; D is uncertain. Germline V gene sequence: CDR1 MNHEY, CDR2 SVGEGT. The CDR3 spans 15 residues. V shed 2 bases and J shed 5 bases, with 14 bases lying between them.

This clonotype was seen more than once but under ten times. The chain uses TRBV11-2 and TRBJ2-7; 10 bases map to TRBD2. This CDR3 is built from 20 residues. Germline CDR1 is SGHAT and CDR2 is FQNNGV. V shed 0 bases, J shed 0 bases, and the junction held 14 bases outside the gene matches. The CDR3 spells CASSLDLGLAGALSSYEQYF. CDR3 sequence (DNA): TGTGCCAGCAGCTTAGATCTGGGTCTAGCGGGGGCCCTAAGCTCCTACGAGCAGTACTTC.

The gene calls are TRBV12-3 or TRBV12-4 and TRBJ2-1; the match to TRBD2 covers 8 bases. The CDR3 is 18 amino acids. Losses at the gene ends were 11 bases for V and 0 bases for J; bases not matched to a gene: 18. In DNA, the CDR3 is TGTGCCTTCAGTTTAGCGGGAAAGCGGGGGAGCTCCTACAATGAGCAGTTCTTC. Translated: CAFSLAGKRGSSYNEQFF.

This clonotype was picked up a small number of times. This chain connects TRBV6-5 to TRBJ1-4, with a tentative D call TRBD1 (5 bases). Germline CDR1 is MNHEY and CDR2 is SVGAGI. V lost 4 bases and J 0 bases, leaving 9 bases between the germline ends. The CDR3 contains 15 residues. DNA of the CDR3: TGTGCCAGCAGTTCCGACAGAGCAACTAATGAAAAACTGTTTTTT. The encoded protein is CASSSDRATNEKLFF.

The chain has TRBV18 and TRBJ2-7; the D is unclear. CDR1 is KGHSH, CDR2 LQKENI, per germline. Between the trimmed V and J ends, which lost 2 bases and 3 bases, there was a span of 8 bases. The length of the CDR3 is 13 residues. CDR3 residues: CASSPVRIYEQYF. The CDR3 region has the DNA TGTGCCAGCTCACCAGTCAGGATCTACGAGCAGTACTTC. The complete variable domain, with remaining parts taken from reference TRBV18 and TRBJ2-7, reads NAGVMQNPRHLVRRRGQEARLRCSPMKGHSHVYWYRQLPEEGLKFMVYLQKENIIDESGMPKERFSAEFPKEGPSILRIQQVVRGDSAAYFCASSPVRIYEQYFGPGTRLTVT.

This clonotype was counted many times. The chain joins TRBV24-1 to TRBJ2-2; 7 nucleotides line up with TRBD2. V was pared by 1 base and J by 5 bases, with 6 bases of the junction left unmatched. There are 16 residues in the CDR3. CDR1 is KGHDR and CDR2 is SFDVKD in the germline V gene. The CDR3 region has the DNA TGTGCCACCAGTGATTTAAGCGGGACGGGTACCGGGGAGCTGTTTTTT. Encoded protein: CATSDLSGTGTGELFF.

This clonotype has a count of ten or more. V is TRBV12-3 or TRBV12-4 and J is TRBJ2-4; D gene unclear. V gave up 2 bases and J gave up 0 bases, with 5 bases separating them. The CDR3 loop spans 14 amino acids. The CDR3 region has the DNA TGTGCCAGCAGTTTACAGCTAGCCAAAAACATTCAGTACTTC. This gives the protein CASSLQLAKNIQYF.

This rearrangement joins TRBV29-1 to TRBJ2-7; the D gene is possibly TRBD2 (7 bases). V was trimmed by 6 bases and J by 6 bases, leaving 15 bases between them. The CDR3 has 12 residues. Germline V gene data show CDR1 as SQVTM and CDR2 as ANQGSEA. The CDR3 DNA is TGCAGCGTCCAGAGGGGGGGCGCCGAGCAGTACTTC. Its protein product is CSVQRGGAEQYF.

This clonotype has more than one count but fewer than ten. The rearrangement joins TRBV20-1 to TRBJ2-7, with D maybe TRBD2 (5 bases). The V end lost 2 bases, the J end lost 2 bases, and 22 bases lay between the germline ends. Germline CDR1 reads DFQATT; CDR2 reads SNEGSKA (reference sequence). The CDR3 loop spans 17 amino acids. CDR3 sequence (DNA): TGCAGTGCTAGACCTTTAAACCCCCCGGGAACCACCTACGAGCAGTACTTC. This translates into CSARPLNPPGTTYEQYF.

At least ten counts were recorded for this clonotype. V usage is TRBV28 and J usage is TRBJ2-7; D is unclear. Looked up from germline, CDR1 is MDHEN and CDR2 is SYDVKM. V lost 3 bases, J lost 3 bases, and 6 bases lay in between. This CDR3 contains 12 residues. The chain's CDR3 is CASSFQNYEQYF. The CDR3 DNA sequence: TGTGCCAGCAGTTTTCAGAACTACGAGCAGTACTTC. The variable domain in full, with the rest retrieved from reference TRBV28 and TRBJ2-7, is DVKVTQSSRYLVKRTGEKVFLECVQDMDHENMFWYRQDPGLGLRLIYFSYDVKMKEKGDIPEGYSVSREKKERFSLILESASTNQTSMYLCASSFQNYEQYFGPGTRLTVT.

The rearrangement links TRBV10-3 to TRBJ1-4; D possibly corresponds to TRBD1 (6 bases). Germline assignment: CDR1 ENHRY and CDR2 SYGVKD. The CDR3 has 13 residues. Trimming cost V 7 bases and J 0 bases, with 6 bases left between them. CDR3 bases: TGTGCCATCAAGGGGGCAACTAATGAAAAACTGTTTTTT. This gives the protein CAIKGATNEKLFF.

In its sample, this clonotype was seen a few times. CDR3 nucleotides: TGTGCCACCAGTGACCCCGCGGGACTAGCGGGAGACACCGGGGAGCTGTTTTTT. Translating it yields CATSDPAGLAGDTGELFF. This chain links TRBV24-1 with TRBJ2-2; 14 nucleotides line up with TRBD2. Germline CDR1 is KGHDR and CDR2 is SFDVKD. V shed 4 bases, J shed 3 bases, and the junction held 6 bases outside the gene matches. The CDR3 is 18 amino acids.